This T cell receptor beta chain was documented in a study of blood T cell repertoires in COVID-19. Assay: immunoSEQ multiplex PCR; the TCRdb copy retains only in-frame clones and omits some. The data contain about 190,000 clones, approximately 80% of them singletons. The TCR was taken from a woman aged 55-75 years with acute COVID-19. Sequenced input: PBMCs or T cells enriched from blood (not recorded which).

The DNA of the CDR3 is TGTGCCACCAGTGACCGACTAGCGGCTTCCTACAATGAGCAGTTCTTC. This translates into CATSDRLAASYNEQFF. This chain connects TRBV24-1 to TRBJ2-1, with TRBD2 identical over 9 bases. The trim removed 4 bases at V and 1 base at J, leaving 4 bases unmatched. The CDR3 spans 16 residues. Germline V lookup: CDR1 KGHDR, CDR2 SFDVKD.